The clone carrying this T cell receptor beta chain was detected ten times or more. The antigen remains undetermined. This sample was taken from a study of identical twins' blood T cells. Study-level findings and limits: Out-of-frame TCRbeta clonotypes reportedly had markedly more similar V usage in twins than unrelated donors. Abundant TCRbeta CDR3s overlapped more between twins than with unrelated donors. Shared environment remains a possible cause of twin similarity.

The CDR3 consists of 12 residues. Trimming stripped 6 bases from V and 4 bases from J, with 10 bases between. Germline V gives CDR1 LGHDT, CDR2 YNNKEL (reference sequence). One entry per CDR3 protein, called by TCRdb with MiXCR from the 5' RACE reads. Of 300,000 to 400,000 distinct CDR3 sequences listed, 28% are singletons. The chain employs TRBV3-1 and TRBJ2-7; D possibly corresponds to TRBD2 (5 bases). This TCR derives from a woman aged 18-49 years in good health. Sequenced: PBMCs. This CDR3 reads CASSAAVYEQYF. CDR3 nucleotide sequence: TGTGCCAGCAGTGCAGCGGTTTACGAGCAGTACTTC.